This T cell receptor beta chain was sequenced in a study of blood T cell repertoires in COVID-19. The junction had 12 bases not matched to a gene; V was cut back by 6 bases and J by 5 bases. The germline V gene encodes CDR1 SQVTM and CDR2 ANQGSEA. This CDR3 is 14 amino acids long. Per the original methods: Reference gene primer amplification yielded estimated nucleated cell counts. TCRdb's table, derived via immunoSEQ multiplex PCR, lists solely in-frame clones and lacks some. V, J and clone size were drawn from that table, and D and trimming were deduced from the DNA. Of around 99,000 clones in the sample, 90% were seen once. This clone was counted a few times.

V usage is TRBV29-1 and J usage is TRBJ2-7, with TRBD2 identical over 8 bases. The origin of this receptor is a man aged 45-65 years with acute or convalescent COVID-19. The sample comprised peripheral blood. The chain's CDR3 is CSVGFSGISHEQYF. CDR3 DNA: TGCAGCGTGGGTTTTAGCGGGATTTCCCACGAGCAGTACTTC.